The rows below give T cell receptor beta chains drawn from one sample of a study of shared clonotypes between healthy human individuals. Produced via immunoSEQ multiplex PCR; TCRdb's table is partial and in-frame only. Of about 2 million clones listed, 85% to 95% are singletons. Sample: naive CD8+ T cells sorted from blood. Source of these receptors: a man aged 18 to 29 in good health. Each CDR3 is given with its conserved first and last residue. The D gene is left open where the match is weak. Some rows mark clone size as missing; the rest say once, few, many or name a class of expanded clone.

clone_size: few; v_call: TRBV4-1; j_call: TRBJ2-7; d_call: .; cdr3_aa: CASSQGLAYEQYF; cdr3_nt: TGCGCCAGCAGCCAAGGTTTAGCTTACGAGCAGTACTTC
clone_size: .; v_call: TRBV5-4; j_call: TRBJ2-5; d_call: .; cdr3_aa: CASSSVEGETQYF; cdr3_nt: TGTGCCAGCAGCTCGGTCGAGGGAGAGACCCAGTACTTC
clone_size: .; v_call: TRBV30; j_call: TRBJ2-7; d_call: .; cdr3_aa: CAWSVSDPAEQYF; cdr3_nt: TGTGCCTGGAGTGTGTCGGACCCGGCGGAGCAGTACTTC
clone_size: .; v_call: TRBV7-6; j_call: TRBJ2-7; d_call: .; cdr3_aa: CASSLTEGEQYF; cdr3_nt: TGTGCCAGCAGCTTAACTGAAGGAGAGCAGTACTTC
clone_size: .; v_call: TRBV10-3; j_call: TRBJ2-1; d_call: TRBD1; cdr3_aa: CAISPGQTYNEQFF; cdr3_nt: TGTGCCATCAGCCCGGGACAGACTTACAATGAGCAGTTCTTC
clone_size: .; v_call: TRBV10-2; j_call: TRBJ2-7; d_call: .; cdr3_aa: CASRTSSYEQYF; cdr3_nt: TGCGCCAGCAGGACTAGCTCCTACGAGCAGTACTTC
clone_size: .; v_call: TRBV4-3; j_call: TRBJ2-3; d_call: .; cdr3_aa: CASSQTTESRNTDTQYF; cdr3_nt: TGCGCCAGCAGCCAAACGACGGAAAGCCGAAACACAGATACGCAGTATTTT
clone_size: .; v_call: TRBV10-1; j_call: TRBJ2-1; d_call: TRBD2; cdr3_aa: CASSESGTSGRDEQFF; cdr3_nt: TGCGCCAGCAGTGAGTCAGGAACTAGCGGGAGAGATGAGCAGTTCTTC
clone_size: .; v_call: TRBV9; j_call: TRBJ2-3; d_call: .; cdr3_aa: CASSVGGGSTDTQYF; cdr3_nt: TGTGCCAGCAGCGTAGGAGGCGGGAGCACAGATACGCAGTATTTT
clone_size: .; v_call: TRBV19; j_call: TRBJ1-5; d_call: .; cdr3_aa: CASSIDPQGINQPQHF; cdr3_nt: TGTGCCAGTAGTATAGATCCCCAGGGGATCAATCAGCCCCAGCATTTT
clone_size: .; v_call: TRBV6-1; j_call: TRBJ1-2; d_call: TRBD1; cdr3_aa: CASSEFQGALSLYGYTF; cdr3_nt: TGTGCCAGCAGTGAATTTCAGGGGGCCCTATCCCTCTATGGCTACACCTTC